One sample yielded the 5 T cell receptor beta chains listed below, sequenced in a study of CDR3 diversity in severe acne. TCRdb ran MiXCR on the PCR reads and lists one entry per CDR3 protein. The sample holds 79,000 or so distinct CDR3 sequences, 49% seen once. Specimen: blood. Receptors originate from a male donor with severe acne vulgaris.

The V and J genes are TRBV15 and TRBJ2-5, with 7 bases matching TRBD1. Germline V CDR1 and CDR2: LNHNV, YYDKDF (reference sequence). V gave up 0 bases and J gave up 8 bases; unmatched junction bases: 12. The length of the CDR3 is 16 residues. CDR3 DNA: TGTGCCACCAGCAGAGATAGTCCGACAGGGCTAGAAACCCAGTACTTC. This translates into CATSRDSPTGLETQYF.

This clonotype was detected a few times. V and J are TRBV12-5 and TRBJ2-1; 8 bases map to TRBD2. Germline CDR1 LGHNT, CDR2 FRNRAP. The CDR3 totals 13 residues. The ends lost 6 bases at V and 10 bases at J; junction bases unmatched: 8. The CDR3 is CASGLALAGEQFF. The CDR3 DNA sequence: TGTGCTAGTGGCCTTGCCTTAGCGGGGGAGCAGTTCTTC.

The genes are TRBV2 and TRBJ1-2; perhaps TRBD1 as D (5 bases). Germline lookup yields CDR1 SNHLY and CDR2 FYNNEI. V lost 7 bases, J lost 6 bases, and 12 bases lay in between. The CDR3 covers 12 residues. The CDR3 coding sequence is TGTGCCAGCAAAGCAGGGCCAGATGGCTACACCTTC. It translates to CASKAGPDGYTF.

This clonotype was picked up a small number of times. This chain uses TRBV28 with TRBJ2-7; TRBD2 is a possible D gene (5 bases). Per the germline V gene, CDR1 is MDHEN and CDR2 is SYDVKM. This CDR3 comprises 13 residues. The V end was cut by 6 bases, the J end by 5 bases, with 14 bases between. CDR3 protein: CASSLPGVNEQYF. The CDR3 DNA reads TGTGCCAGCAGCCTACCCGGGGTGAACGAGCAGTACTTC.

This chain uses TRBV10-1 with TRBJ2-3; 7 nucleotides align to TRBD1. In germline, CDR1 is WNHNN, CDR2 SYGVQD (reference sequence). This CDR3 spans 15 amino acids. V trimming: 5 bases; J trimming: 6 bases; junction bases outside the gene matches: 11. The CDR3, as DNA: TGCGCCAGCAGTAGACAGGGAACATGCTGGGATACGCAGTATTTT. Residues: CASSRQGTCWDTQYF.